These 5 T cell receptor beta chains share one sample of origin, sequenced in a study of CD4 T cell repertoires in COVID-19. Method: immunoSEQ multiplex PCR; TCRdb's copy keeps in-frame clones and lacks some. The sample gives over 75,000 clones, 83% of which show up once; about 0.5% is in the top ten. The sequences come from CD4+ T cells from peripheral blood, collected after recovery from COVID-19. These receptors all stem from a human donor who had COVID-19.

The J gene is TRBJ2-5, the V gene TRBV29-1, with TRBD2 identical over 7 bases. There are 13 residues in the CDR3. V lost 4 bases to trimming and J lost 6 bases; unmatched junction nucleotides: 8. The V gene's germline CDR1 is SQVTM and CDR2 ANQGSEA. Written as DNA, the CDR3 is TGCAGCGTTGTATCCGGGACTACCCAGACCCAGTACTTC. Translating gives CSVVSGTTQTQYF.

The CDR3 spells CSVEDHTTQEKLFF. The CDR3 DNA reads as TGCAGCGTTGAAGATCACACCACCCAAGAAAAACTGTTTTTT. This chain uses TRBV29-1 with TRBJ1-4; unclear D gene. From germline, CDR1 is SQVTM and CDR2 ANQGSEA. The CDR3 length is 14 residues. Trimming left V 0 bases short and J 8 bases short, with 13 bases between.

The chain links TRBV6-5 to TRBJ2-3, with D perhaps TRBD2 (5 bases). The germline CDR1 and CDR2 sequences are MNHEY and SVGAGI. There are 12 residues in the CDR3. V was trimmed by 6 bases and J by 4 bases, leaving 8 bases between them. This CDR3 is CASRVGADTQYF. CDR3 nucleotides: TGTGCCAGCAGGGTGGGAGCAGATACGCAGTATTTT.

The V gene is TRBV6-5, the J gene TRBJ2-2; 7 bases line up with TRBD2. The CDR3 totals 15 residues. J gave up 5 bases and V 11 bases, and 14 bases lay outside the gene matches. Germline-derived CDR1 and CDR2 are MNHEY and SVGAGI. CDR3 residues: CAGKRGEGRTGELFF. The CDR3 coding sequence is TGTGCCGGCAAACGGGGGGAGGGCCGGACCGGGGAGCTGTTTTTT.

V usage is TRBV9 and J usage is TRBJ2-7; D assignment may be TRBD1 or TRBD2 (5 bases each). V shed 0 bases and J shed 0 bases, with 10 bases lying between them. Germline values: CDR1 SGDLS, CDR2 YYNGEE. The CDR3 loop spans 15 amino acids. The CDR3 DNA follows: TGTGCCAGCAGCGTAGGGCCCGGGACCTCCTACGAGCAGTACTTC. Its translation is CASSVGPGTSYEQYF.